The 20 T cell receptor beta chains below come from one sample, sequenced in a study of siplizumab effects on memory and regulatory T cells. Clones were sequenced by immunoSEQ multiplex PCR, and TCRdb holds only the in-frame ones, with some missing. The repertoire holds approximately 100,000 clones, with about 91% as singletons. Sequencing was done on a sample of CD4+ T cells sorted from blood. These TCRs come from a human donor in good health. Some clones in this sample may be carry-over from other donors' samples.

This clone was recorded only once. The genes are TRBV18 and TRBJ2-2, with 11 bases that match TRBD2. Looked up from germline, CDR1 is KGHSH and CDR2 is LQKENI. The CDR3 extends over 16 amino acids. Trimming at V came to 3 bases and at J to 6 bases, leaving 6 bases not matched to a gene. CDR3 sequence (DNA): TGTGCCAGCTCACCCCGGTTACTAGCGGGAGCCGGGGAGCTGTTTTTT. It yields the protein CASSPRLLAGAGELFF.

The chain combines TRBV5-1 with TRBJ2-7; 11 nucleotides agree with TRBD2. The CDR3 runs 15 residues. Trimming removed 1 base from V and 6 bases from J; junction bases left unmatched: 6. Germline CDR1 reads SGHRS; CDR2 reads YFSETQ. The DNA for the CDR3 is TGCGCCAGCAGCTTGCTTACTAGCGGGAGTTCCGAGCAGTACTTC. Protein: CASSLLTSGSSEQYF.

The table lists this clone with a count of one. This chain joins TRBV7-9 and TRBJ1-1; no firm D call. Germline assignment: CDR1 SEHNR and CDR2 FQNEAQ (reference sequence). This CDR3 comprises 13 residues. Trimming stripped 4 bases from V and 2 bases from J, with 8 bases between. In nucleotides, the CDR3 is TGTGCCAGCAGCTCTGTCGGCAACACTGAAGCTTTCTTT. This gives the protein CASSSVGNTEAFF.

The chain joins TRBV29-1 to TRBJ2-5; 9 bases match TRBD1. CDR3 length: 13 residues. In germline, CDR1 is SQVTM, CDR2 ANQGSEA. The V gene end was trimmed by 6 bases and the J gene end by 5 bases; junction bases not matched to a gene: 7. CDR3 coding DNA: TGCAGCGTCGACAGGGGGGTTGGGGAGACCCAGTACTTC. Encoded protein: CSVDRGVGETQYF.

The chain recombines TRBV11-2 with TRBJ2-2; no definite D call. V was clipped by 5 bases and J by 0 bases, with 10 bases between them. Per the germline V gene, CDR1 is SGHAT and CDR2 is FQNNGV. This CDR3 contains 15 residues. This CDR3 is CASSPRNSNTGELFF. DNA for the CDR3: TGTGCCAGCAGCCCCAGGAATTCGAACACCGGGGAGCTGTTTTTT.

The gene calls are TRBV5-6 and TRBJ2-7, with 10 positions matching TRBD1. Germline V lookup: CDR1 SGHDT, CDR2 YYEEEE. Germline trimming cut 4 bases from V and 3 bases from J; bases unmatched to any gene: 7. The CDR3 has 15 amino acids. Written as DNA, the CDR3 is TGTGCCAGCAGCCCGGGGACAGGGGTTTTCTACGAGCAGTACTTC. Its protein product is CASSPGTGVFYEQYF.

In DNA form, the CDR3 reads TGTGCCAGCAGCTCAAACCTGCTACTCTCTGGGGCCAACGTCCTGACTTTC. Translating it yields CASSSNLLLSGANVLTF. The chain employs TRBV7-6 and TRBJ2-6; D not resolved. Germline loops: CDR1 SGHVS, CDR2 FNYEAQ. V was cut by 4 bases and J by 0 bases, with 13 bases left in between. This CDR3 is built from 17 residues.

The chain links TRBV5-1 to TRBJ2-7; 8 bases map to TRBD1. Trimming removed 2 bases from V and 1 base from J; junction bases left unmatched: 8. Germline CDR1 and CDR2: SGHRS and YFSETQ. The CDR3 loop spans 16 amino acids. CDR3: CASSLTQGALSYEQYF. CDR3 DNA sequence: TGCGCCAGCAGCTTAACTCAGGGGGCCCTTTCCTACGAGCAGTACTTC.

The chain joins TRBV4-2 to TRBJ2-5; D tentatively reads TRBD1 or TRBD2 (5 bases each). Germline V gives CDR1 LGHNA, CDR2 YNFKEQ. The CDR3 totals 16 residues. Trimming stripped 1 base from V and 4 bases from J, with 16 bases between. The CDR3: CASSQGWGEGRETQYF. The CDR3 region has the DNA TGTGCCAGCAGCCAAGGCTGGGGCGAGGGGCGAGAGACCCAGTACTTC.

This clone was recorded once. The genes are TRBV11-2 and TRBJ2-4; 8 bases are shared with TRBD1. With 6 bases clipped from V and 8 bases from J, the junction kept 6 bases outside the gene matches. This CDR3 comprises 13 residues. Germline CDR1 reads SGHAT; CDR2 reads FQNNGV. CDR3: CASRPTGVDIQYF. The CDR3 DNA sequence: TGTGCCAGCAGGCCGACAGGGGTTGACATTCAGTACTTC.

This chain links TRBV4-1 with TRBJ1-3, with D maybe TRBD1 (5 bases). V was clipped by 4 bases and J by 4 bases, with 20 bases between them. This CDR3 contains 17 residues. CDR1 and CDR2 from the germline V gene are MGHRA and YSYEKL. CDR3 sequence (DNA): TGCGCCAGCAGCCGGAGTACCTGGGACGGCGAAGGAAACACCATATATTTT. Encoded protein: CASSRSTWDGEGNTIYF.

This clone was observed a few times. The chain has TRBV19 and TRBJ1-1; D possibly corresponds to TRBD1 (6 bases). Per germline, CDR1 LNHDA and CDR2 SQIVND (reference sequence). CDR3 size: 14 residues. The V end was cut by 9 bases, the J end by 0 bases, with 14 bases between. The CDR3: CASYNRVMNTEAFF. CDR3 DNA: TGTGCCAGCTACAACAGGGTCATGAACACTGAAGCTTTCTTT. The full variable domain, in which reference TRBV19 and TRBJ1-1 provide the parts outside the CDR3, is DGGITQSPKYLFRKEGQNVTLSCEQNLNHDAMYWYRQDPGQGLRLIYYSQIVNDFQKGDIAEGYSVSREKKESFPLTVTSAQKNPTAFYLCASYNRVMNTEAFFGQGTRLTVV.

In DNA form, the CDR3 reads TGTGCCAGCAGTTCAGAGGGCCAGGGACTAGCGGGAGGGCCCTACAATGAGCAGTTCTTC. This gives the protein CASSSEGQGLAGGPYNEQFF. This chain connects TRBV27 to TRBJ2-1, with 16 bases identical to TRBD2. V lost 4 bases and J lost 2; bases outside the gene matches: 11. Per germline, CDR1 MNHEY and CDR2 SMNVEV (reference sequence). The CDR3 is 20 residues long.

The chain combines TRBV27 with TRBJ1-1; no definite D call. Germline V gives CDR1 MNHEY, CDR2 SMNVEV (reference sequence). Trimming took off 7 bases at V and 1 base at J, with 10 bases between the two ends. The CDR3 runs 13 residues. The CDR3 sequence: CASTSSANTEAFF. The CDR3, as DNA: TGTGCCAGCACCTCATCCGCGAACACTGAAGCTTTCTTT.

The genes are TRBV19 and TRBJ2-3; 9 bases match TRBD1. J was trimmed by 3 bases and V by 3 bases; bases with no gene match: 1. CDR1 is LNHDA and CDR2 is SQIVND in the germline V gene (reference sequence). The CDR3 contains 14 residues. The CDR3 spells CASSMGQGTDTQYF. CDR3 sequence (DNA): TGTGCCAGTAGTATGGGACAGGGAACAGATACGCAGTATTTT.

The rearrangement links TRBV2 to TRBJ2-6; D remains ambiguous. Germline CDR1 SNHLY, CDR2 FYNNEI. This CDR3 region has 17 residues. Trimming took 5 bases from V and 0 from J, leaving 14 bases between them. The CDR3 DNA follows: TGTGCCAGCAGTAAAGAATATGTCAGCTCTGGGGCCAACGTCCTGACTTTC. Translation: CASSKEYVSSGANVLTF.

This chain uses TRBV25-1 with TRBJ2-7; possible D gene TRBD1, 6 bases. This CDR3 region has 12 residues. Trimming removed 8 bases at V and 0 bases at J, with 8 bases between. Looked up from germline, CDR1 is MGHDK and CDR2 is SYGVNS. This CDR3 reads CASGGSSYEQYF. The CDR3 DNA reads as TGTGCCAGCGGGGGCAGCTCCTACGAGCAGTACTTC.

Remarks on this clone: Relative to the germline gene, one junction end is altered; a read error may explain this. J is TRBJ2-2 and V is TRBV7-7; the D gene is possibly TRBD2 (6 bases). Germline CDR1 is SSHAT and CDR2 is FNYEAQ (reference sequence). The CDR3 length is 15 residues. For the CDR3, the DNA is TGTGCTAGCAGCCAGGAGGGTTTGAACACCGGGGAGCTGTTTTTT. It translates to CASSQEGLNTGELFF.

V is TRBV12-5 and J is TRBJ2-1, with D perhaps assigned TRBD1 or TRBD2 (5 bases each). From germline, CDR1 is LGHNT and CDR2 FRNRAP. This CDR3 contains 14 residues. Trimming removed 4 bases at V and 9 bases at J, with 16 bases between. The CDR3 protein is CASGWQGRQSEQFF. The CDR3 DNA sequence: TGTGCTAGTGGTTGGCAGGGACGGCAGAGTGAGCAGTTCTTC.

This chain links TRBV5-1 with TRBJ2-7; 9 nucleotides match TRBD2. The junction had 5 bases not matched to a gene; V was cut back by 0 bases and J by 4 bases. The CDR3 spans 15 residues. Germline V lookup: CDR1 SGHRS, CDR2 YFSETQ. The CDR3 region has the DNA TGCGCCAGCAGCTTGGGACTAGCGGCAAATTACGAGCAGTACTTC. Its translation: CASSLGLAANYEQYF.